Each of the 30 T cell receptor beta chains below was sequenced from the same sample in a study of shared clonotypes between healthy human individuals (dated by TCRdb to the early 2020s). Libraries were constructed by the immunoSEQ multiplex PCR assay. TCRdb re-hosts the immuneACCESS table, in-frame sequences only. Its copies lack some clones; in the studies checked, an unresolved V gene accounts for under half of them, and the cause for the rest is not known. For this sample there are roughly 2 million clones; about 95% appear just once. Roughly 1% of the sample is held by the ten biggest clonotypes. CD8 naive samples were CD45RO-negative cells positively selected for CCR7, giving a CD45RA+CCR7+ population that excluded TemRA cells. Sequencing was performed on naive CD8+ T cells sorted from blood. Reading the label with the study, this specimen's cell subset or site is: CD45RA+CCR7+. These receptors came from a man between 18 and 35 years old in good health.

The chain combines TRBV2 with TRBJ1-1, with TRBD1 identical over 8 bases. This CDR3 is 14 amino acids long. The germline V gene has CDR1 SNHLY and CDR2 FYNNEI. With V trimmed by 6 bases and J by 1 base, 4 bases remained unmatched. The CDR3 here is CASRQGETNTEAFF. For the CDR3, the DNA is TGTGCCAGCAGACAGGGGGAGACGAACACTGAAGCTTTCTTT.

A word on this clone: The same CDR3 also results from other DNA sequences found in this sample. This chain connects TRBV30 to TRBJ2-1, with a weak D call TRBD2 (6 bases). This CDR3 has 13 residues. Germline CDR1 is GTSNPN and CDR2 is SVGIG (reference sequence). The V end lost 0 bases, the J end lost 7 bases, and 10 bases lay between the germline ends. This CDR3 reads CAWSVGGWNEQFF. The CDR3 DNA reads as TGTGCCTGGAGTGTAGGAGGGTGGAATGAGCAGTTCTTC.

The CDR3, as DNA: TGTGCCAGCTCACCACAGGGGATGACGACTGACGATGGCTACACCTTC. Translating it yields CASSPQGMTTDDGYTF. The gene calls are TRBV18 and TRBJ1-2; D is possibly TRBD1 (5 bases). The CDR3 has 16 residues. The V and J ends lost 1 base and 6 bases respectively, with 18 bases between them. Germline CDR1 is KGHSH and CDR2 is LQKENI.

CDR3 coding DNA: TGTGCCAGCAGCCAGGAAGACAGGCCCTATGGCTACACCTTC. Translating it yields CASSQEDRPYGYTF. The V call is TRBV14, the J call TRBJ1-2; weak D call: TRBD1 (6 bases). The CDR3 is 14 residues long. Between the trimmed V and J ends, which lost 3 bases and 4 bases, there was a span of 12 bases. Germline values: CDR1 SGHDN, CDR2 FVKESK.

The gene calls are TRBV19 and TRBJ2-7; 7 bases map to TRBD2. CDR1 is LNHDA, CDR2 SQIVND, per germline (reference sequence). The V and J ends lost 5 bases and 4 bases, in that order; junction bases with no gene match: 11. The CDR3 has 15 amino acids. CDR3 in amino acids: CASSLTRDYQYEQYF. In DNA, the CDR3 is TGTGCCAGTAGTTTGACCCGGGACTACCAGTACGAGCAGTACTTC.

The J gene is TRBJ2-7, the V gene TRBV6-5; D perhaps matches TRBD2 (6 bases). Germline V lookup: CDR1 MNHEY, CDR2 SVGAGI. Trimming took 6 bases from V and 2 from J, leaving 14 bases between them. The CDR3 is made up of 14 amino acids. The CDR3 spells CASSISSVPYEQYF. Written as DNA, the CDR3 is TGTGCCAGCAGCATTTCTAGCGTTCCCTACGAGCAGTACTTC.

V and J are TRBV5-1 and TRBJ2-7, with 10 nucleotides matching TRBD2. Germline V gene lookup returns CDR1 SGHRS and CDR2 YFSETQ. V lost 4 bases, J lost 4 bases, and 5 bases stayed unmatched. The CDR3 covers 14 residues. CDR3 coding DNA: TGCGCCAGCAGCGTGACTAGCGGGTGGTACGAGCAGTACTTC. This sequence encodes CASSVTSGWYEQYF. Supplemented by reference TRBV5-1 and TRBJ2-7, the full variable domain reads KAGVTQTPRYLIKTRGQQVTLSCSPISGHRSVSWYQQTPGQGLQFLFEYFSETQRNKGNFPGRFSGRQFSNSRSEMNVSTLELGDSALYLCASSVTSGWYEQYFGPGTRLTVT.

This clone was found a few times. V gene TRBV2 combines with J gene TRBJ2-6; D remains unclear. V lost 0 bases and J 0 bases, leaving 9 bases between the germline ends. CDR3 size: 17 residues. Per germline, CDR1 SNHLY and CDR2 FYNNEI. The CDR3 bases are TGTGCCAGCAGTGAAGCGCTTAGGCCCTCTGGGGCCAACGTCCTGACTTTC. Its translation is CASSEALRPSGANVLTF.

V usage is TRBV5-6 and J usage is TRBJ2-1; no clear D gene. Trimming took off 1 base at V and 6 bases at J, with 11 bases between the two ends. Germline V CDR1 and CDR2: SGHDT, YYEEEE. The CDR3 covers 14 residues. The CDR3 region is CASSLNLGGNEQFF. The CDR3, as DNA: TGTGCCAGCAGCTTGAATCTGGGCGGCAATGAGCAGTTCTTC.

The CDR3 loop reads CASRLTGGPNEKLFF. The CDR3 DNA sequence: TGTGCCAGCAGACTGACAGGGGGCCCTAATGAAAAACTGTTTTTT. The V and J genes are TRBV6-1 and TRBJ1-4, with 10 bases lining up with TRBD1. V gave up 6 bases and J gave up 3 bases; unmatched junction bases: 4. The CDR3 length is 15 residues. The germline CDR1 and CDR2 sequences are MNHNS and SASEGT.

The chain uses TRBV30 and TRBJ1-1; the match to TRBD1 covers 9 bases. CDR1 and CDR2 (germline): GTSNPN, SVGIG (reference sequence). The CDR3 length is 17 residues. With V trimmed by 1 base and J by 4 bases, 13 bases remained unmatched. The CDR3 here is CAWSDWTGDPFGTEAFF. CDR3 nucleotide sequence: TGTGCCTGGAGTGATTGGACAGGGGACCCTTTTGGCACTGAAGCTTTCTTT. Complete variable domain (other parts from reference TRBV30 and TRBJ1-1): SQTIHQWPATLVQPVGSPLSLECTVEGTSNPNLYWYRQAAGRGLQLLFYSVGIGQISSEVPQNLSASRPQDRQFILSSKKLLLSDSGFYLCAWSDWTGDPFGTEAFFGQGTRLTVV.

A single count supports this clone. The chain joins TRBV14 to TRBJ2-7; 7 bases fit TRBD2. Germline CDR1 and CDR2: SGHDN and FVKESK. The CDR3 runs 13 residues. V lost 6 bases to trimming and J lost 0 bases; unmatched junction nucleotides: 2. CDR3 DNA sequence: TGTGCCAGCAGAGGGACTACCTCCTACGAGCAGTACTTC. This codes for CASRGTTSYEQYF.

V and J are TRBV7-9 and TRBJ2-5; 8 bases agree with TRBD1. Germline assignment: CDR1 SEHNR and CDR2 FQNEAQ (reference sequence). The CDR3 covers 14 residues. With V trimmed by 5 bases and J by 5 bases, 7 bases remained unmatched. The CDR3 sequence: CASSPRTGRETQYF. Here the CDR3 DNA reads TGTGCCAGCAGCCCAAGGACAGGGAGGGAGACCCAGTACTTC. Drawing the rest from reference TRBV7-9 and TRBJ2-5, the complete variable domain is DTGVSQNPRHKITKRGQNVTFRCDPISEHNRLYWYRQTLGQGPEFLTYFQNEAQLEKSRLLSDRFSAERPKGSFSTLEIQRTEQGDSAMYLCASSPRTGRETQYFGPGTRLLVL.

The chain couples TRBV7-8 to TRBJ2-3, with unresolved D. This CDR3 is 16 amino acids long. V dropped 7 bases and J dropped 2 bases, with 19 bases sitting between them. Germline V lookup: CDR1 SGHVS, CDR2 FQNEAQ. CDR3 amino acids: CASIPPQRLHTDTQYF. The CDR3 DNA reads TGTGCCAGCATCCCCCCGCAGAGACTGCACACAGATACGCAGTATTTT.

This rearrangement joins TRBV7-9 to TRBJ2-7, with 7 bases aligning to TRBD1. After removal of 5 bases from V and 3 bases from J, the junction contained 7 bases not matched to a gene. This CDR3 comprises 14 residues. Germline CDR1 is SEHNR and CDR2 is FQNEAQ (reference sequence). This CDR3 reads CASSPGQAHYEQYF. Written as DNA, the CDR3 is TGTGCCAGCAGCCCCGGACAGGCCCACTACGAGCAGTACTTC.

The rearrangement joins TRBV21-1 to TRBJ2-7; the D call in the table, TRBD2, was not verified against the DNA. TRBV21-1 is recorded as a pseudogene. The CDR3 loop spans 14 amino acids. The CDR3 nucleotides read TGTGCCAGCAGCAAAGGACTAGCGGGAGAACTCCAGTACTTC. It yields the protein CASSKGLAGELQYF.

The chain combines TRBV5-4 with TRBJ2-3; D is possibly TRBD2 (5 bases). V was clipped by 4 bases and J by 4 bases, with 16 bases between them. This CDR3 is 15 amino acids long. The germline V gene has CDR1 SGHNT and CDR2 YYREEE (reference sequence). In nucleotides, the CDR3 is TGTGCCAGCAGCCCAACCGGACTCAAGGCAGATACGCAGTATTTT. Residues: CASSPTGLKADTQYF.

The V call is TRBV4-1, the J call TRBJ2-2, with D perhaps TRBD1 (6 bases). The CDR3 sequence is 18 residues long. Trimming removed 1 base at V and 6 bases at J, with 21 bases between. Germline V gives CDR1 MGHRA, CDR2 YSYEKL. This CDR3 reads CASSQGVVRGHQAGELFF. The CDR3 DNA reads as TGCGCCAGCAGCCAAGGGGTTGTTAGGGGACATCAGGCCGGGGAGCTGTTTTTT.

The chain uses TRBV27 and TRBJ2-7; either TRBD1 or TRBD2 may fit D (5 bases each). The length of the CDR3 is 14 residues. V lost 6 bases and J 5 bases, leaving 17 bases between the germline ends. Germline V CDR1 and CDR2: MNHEY, SMNVEV (reference sequence). CDR3 residues: CASRTLGTADEQYF. Here the CDR3 DNA reads TGTGCCAGCAGGACCCTGGGGACCGCCGACGAGCAGTACTTC.

The chain carries TRBV25-1 and TRBJ1-5; the D gene is possibly TRBD1 (5 bases). Trimming shortened V by 4 bases and J by 1 base, and 11 bases separated the two germline ends. Germline-derived CDR1 and CDR2 are MGHDK and SYGVNS. The CDR3 totals 15 residues. This CDR3 reads CASSGPGYSNQPQHF. The CDR3 DNA reads TGTGCCAGCAGTGGTCCAGGGTACAGCAATCAGCCCCAGCATTTT.

V usage is TRBV28 and J usage is TRBJ1-4; a possible D gene is TRBD1 (5 bases). From germline, CDR1 is MDHEN and CDR2 SYDVKM. V lost 2 bases and J lost 8, with 12 bases in between. The length of the CDR3 is 14 residues. For the CDR3, the DNA is TGTGCCAGCAGTTTAAACGCAGGGCGGGAAAAACTGTTTTTT. Translating gives CASSLNAGREKLFF.

This clone was observed a single time. The chain has TRBV27 and TRBJ2-5; 10 bases align to TRBD1. Germline CDR1 and CDR2: MNHEY and SMNVEV (reference sequence). Losses at the gene ends were 3 bases for V and 3 bases for J; bases not matched to a gene: 7. This CDR3 has 16 amino acids. The CDR3 nucleotides are TGTGCCAGCAGTTTTTCCGCCGGGACAGGGGAAGAGACCCAGTACTTC. Its translation is CASSFSAGTGEETQYF.

The chain employs TRBV10-3 and TRBJ1-1; 8 bases line up with TRBD1. There are 15 residues in the CDR3. Germline values: CDR1 ENHRY, CDR2 SYGVKD. J gave up 1 base and V 6 bases, and 7 bases lay outside the gene matches. The CDR3 reads CAIRGTGVGNTEAFF. In nucleotides, the CDR3 is TGTGCCATCAGGGGGACAGGAGTAGGGAACACTGAAGCTTTCTTT.

The chain links TRBV9 to TRBJ2-7; D is perhaps TRBD1 or TRBD2 (5 bases each). CDR3 length: 14 residues. Germline V CDR1 and CDR2: SGDLS, YYNGEE. The V end was cut by 3 bases, the J end by 0 bases, with 10 bases between. The CDR3 region has the DNA TGTGCCAGCAGCGAAGGGGACCACTCCTACGAGCAGTACTTC. Translated: CASSEGDHSYEQYF.

The chain links TRBV28 to TRBJ2-3; 10 bases match TRBD2. The junction had 5 bases not matched to a gene; V was cut back by 2 bases and J by 3 bases. This CDR3 is built from 16 residues. Germline V gene sequence: CDR1 MDHEN, CDR2 SYDVKM. Here the CDR3 reads CASSLTSGVVTDTQYF. The CDR3 DNA is TGTGCCAGCAGTTTAACTAGCGGGGTAGTAACAGATACGCAGTATTTT.

This clone was counted a few times. The genes are TRBV29-1 and TRBJ2-7, with 9 nucleotides matching TRBD1. J gave up 4 bases and V 0 bases, and 4 bases lay outside the gene matches. CDR1 and CDR2 from the germline V gene are SQVTM and ANQGSEA. This CDR3 region has 14 residues. The CDR3 DNA sequence: TGCAGCGTTGAAGATCGGACAGGGGAGTACGAGCAGTACTTC. It specifies CSVEDRTGEYEQYF.

The chain combines TRBV5-1 with TRBJ2-1; 8 bases fit TRBD1. After removal of 6 bases from V and 4 bases from J, the junction contained 6 bases not matched to a gene. Germline values: CDR1 SGHRS, CDR2 YFSETQ. The CDR3 contains 14 residues. DNA of the CDR3: TGCGCCAGCAAGGGACAGGAGGGATACAATGAGCAGTTCTTC. Amino acids: CASKGQEGYNEQFF.

This clone was recorded a few times. The V and J genes are TRBV6-5 and TRBJ2-7; D is undetermined. Trimming left V 6 bases short and J 6 bases short, with 18 bases between. Germline lookup yields CDR1 MNHEY and CDR2 SVGAGI. CDR3 size: 14 residues. The CDR3 bases are TGTGCCAGCAGACCGATCCTAGGGTATGCCGAGCAGTACTTC. Protein product: CASRPILGYAEQYF.

The rearrangement joins TRBV2 to TRBJ2-7; D call uncertain. Trimming stripped 1 base from V and 4 bases from J, with 14 bases between. This CDR3 comprises 15 residues. Germline loops: CDR1 SNHLY, CDR2 FYNNEI. The CDR3 here is CASSEDAVSGYEQYF. CDR3 DNA sequence: TGTGCCAGCAGTGAAGACGCCGTTTCAGGTTACGAGCAGTACTTC.

The V call is TRBV7-9, the J call TRBJ2-7; D could derive from TRBD1 or TRBD2 (5 bases each). Looked up from germline, CDR1 is SEHNR and CDR2 is FQNEAQ (reference sequence). Trimming stripped 8 bases from V and 2 bases from J, with 13 bases between. The CDR3 has 13 residues. The DNA of the CDR3 is TGTGCCAGCCCTCTGCCGGGGCCCTACGAGCAGTACTTC. It specifies CASPLPGPYEQYF.